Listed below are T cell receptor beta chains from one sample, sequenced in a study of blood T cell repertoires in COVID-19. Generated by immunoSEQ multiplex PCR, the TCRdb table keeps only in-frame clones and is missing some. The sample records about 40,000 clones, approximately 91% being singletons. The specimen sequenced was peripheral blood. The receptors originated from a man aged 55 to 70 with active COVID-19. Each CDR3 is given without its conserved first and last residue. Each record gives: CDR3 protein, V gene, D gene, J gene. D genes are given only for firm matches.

ASSTTGISGNTIY TRBV7-2 . TRBJ1-3
ASSFNPGTSGNEQF TRBV5-1 TRBD2 TRBJ2-1
ASSQVDIYSYNEQF TRBV4-2 . TRBJ2-1
ASSRRGDTQY TRBV6-5 . TRBJ2-3
ASSYGFGELF TRBV27 . TRBJ2-2
ASSWAGENEKLF TRBV28 . TRBJ1-4
ASSLGSGSSTDTQY TRBV5-1 . TRBJ2-3
ASSFGGSGNVNIQY TRBV27 TRBD2 TRBJ2-4
ASSRDRGFYEQY TRBV14 TRBD1 TRBJ2-7
ASSLEGGTYNEQF TRBV5-1 . TRBJ2-1
SHTPTGGKETQY TRBV29-1 TRBD1 TRBJ2-5
ASSFEGYYEQY TRBV5-4 . TRBJ2-7
ASSQVDGNTIY TRBV7-2 . TRBJ1-3
ASSSGSGTANYGYT TRBV28 TRBD1 TRBJ1-2
ASSSPGLLKGYT TRBV11-2 . TRBJ1-2
SVVGSTSGISYEQY TRBV29-1 TRBD2 TRBJ2-7
ASSYTGTGYEQY TRBV6-5 . TRBJ2-7
ASSQVAGSRVGMTF TRBV3-1/TRBV3-2 . TRBJ2-1
ASSLPESSYNEQF TRBV7-9 . TRBJ2-1
ASGLMTSGRRGEQF TRBV12-5 TRBD2 TRBJ2-1
AISESGQGSGYGYT TRBV10-3 TRBD1 TRBJ1-2
ASSRSLEDLYGYT TRBV4-3 . TRBJ1-2
ASSPEAYNEQF TRBV18 . TRBJ2-1